The rows below give T cell receptor beta chains drawn from one sample of a study of T-cell memory formation after mild COVID-19. In TCRdb, the 5' RACE reads were re-called with MiXCR into one record per CDR3 protein. Among around 300,000 distinct CDR3 sequences listed, roughly an eighth were seen once. The specimen sequenced was PBMCs or a T cell subset sorted from them (not recorded which). These receptors all stem from a man younger than 30 who had mild COVID-19 (a few samples of this study predate the infection). Cell type and time point are not known. Each CDR3 is given with its conserved first and last residue. Fields, in order: clone size, D gene, J gene, V gene, CDR3 protein, CDR3 DNA. The D gene is left open where the match is weak. Where a row states a size, it is once, few, many or the class of an expanded clone; other rows omit it.

many | . | TRBJ2-3 | TRBV5-1 | CASSLGEGTDTQYF | TGCGCCAGCAGCTTGGGGGAGGGCACAGATACGCAGTATTTT
. | TRBD1 | TRBJ1-6 | TRBV7-2 | CASSRGPGTGFGSPLHF | TGTGCCAGCAGCCGCGGTCCCGGGACAGGGTTCGGGTCACCCCTCCACTTT
few | . | TRBJ2-1 | TRBV12-3/TRBV12-4 | CASSPRGHNEQFF | TGTGCCAGCAGTCCCCGGGGCCACAATGAGCAGTTCTTC
few | TRBD1 | TRBJ2-7 | TRBV29-1 | CSVEGTGTYEQYF | TGCAGCGTTGAAGGGACAGGGACCTACGAGCAGTACTTC
few | . | TRBJ1-5 | TRBV6-2/TRBV6-3 | CASNPRDQPQHF | TGTGCCAGCAACCCACGGGATCAGCCCCAGCATTTT
. | TRBD2 | TRBJ2-5 | TRBV4-1 | CASSQPRTSGGAKTQYF | TGCGCCAGCAGCCAACCCCGGACTAGCGGGGGGGCAAAGACCCAGTACTTC
. | . | TRBJ2-3 | TRBV24-1 | CATSDPGPSSDTQYF | TGTGCCACCAGTGATCCGGGACCGAGTTCAGATACGCAGTATTTT
. | . | TRBJ1-1 | TRBV11-3 | CASSLDGPNTEAFF | TGTGCCAGCAGCTTAGACGGCCCGAACACTGAAGCTTTCTTT
. | . | TRBJ1-1 | TRBV20-1 | CSARVQPGTEAFF | TGCAGTGCTAGGGTGCAGCCGGGCACTGAAGCTTTCTTT
few | TRBD1 | TRBJ1-1 | TRBV7-9 | CASSQPTGMLYTEAFF | TGTGCCAGCAGCCAGCCGACAGGGATGTTATACACTGAAGCTTTCTTT
. | TRBD1 | TRBJ2-1 | TRBV6-2/TRBV6-3 | CASTLSRDRGRNEQFF | TGTGCCAGCACCCTATCCCGGGACAGGGGACGTAATGAGCAGTTCTTC
. | . | TRBJ2-2 | TRBV19 | CASYDKGGSTGELFF | TGTGCCAGCTACGACAAGGGGGGTTCCACGGGGGAGCTGTTTTTT
. | . | TRBJ1-1 | TRBV18 | CASSPWVPAGMNTEAFF | TGTGCCAGCTCACCCTGGGTACCAGCAGGGATGAACACTGAAGCTTTCTTT
few | TRBD1 | TRBJ1-4 | TRBV6-5 | CASSPFTGVNEKLFF | TGTGCCAGCAGTCCCTTTACAGGGGTCAATGAAAAACTGTTTTTT
. | . | TRBJ2-1 | TRBV15 | CATSRAGDEQFF | TGTGCCACCAGCAGAGCTGGGGATGAGCAGTTCTTC
. | TRBD2 | TRBJ2-4 | TRBV3-1 | CASSPGGTNIQYF | TGTGCCAGCAGCCCCGGGGGGACAAACATTCAGTACTTC
many | . | TRBJ2-1 | TRBV12-3/TRBV12-4 | CASSPHLGGAYNEQFF | TGTGCCAGCAGTCCACACCTAGGGGGGGCTTACAATGAGCAGTTCTTC
. | TRBD1 | TRBJ1-1 | TRBV20-1 | CSARDPARGLDEAFF | TGCAGTGCTAGAGACCCAGCAAGGGGGCTGGATGAAGCTTTCTTT
. | . | TRBJ2-2 | TRBV12-3/TRBV12-4 | CASSLGRGPNTGELFF | TGTGCCAGCAGTTTAGGACGGGGGCCCAACACCGGGGAGCTGTTTTTT
once | . | TRBJ1-1 | TRBV4-1 | CASSADSQGTVTEAFF | TGCGCCAGCAGCGCTGACAGTCAGGGTACAGTCACTGAAGCTTTCTTT